This TCR beta chain stems from a study of T cell responses to AZD1222 COVID-19 vaccine. TCRdb keeps only in-frame clones here, not all; method: immunoSEQ multiplex PCR. The data show roughly 200,000 clones, about 93% seen once. Study-wide results and limits: Unmutated variant regions are reportedly targeted by nearly half of spike-specific TCRs. Only 6 or 7 AZD1222 recipients tested seropositive at baseline. Rises in breadth and depth of Spike-specific TCRs came after two AZD1222 doses. The sample set comprised mostly white British donors with more females, and clonal diversity was possibly underestimated.

In the case of this clone: What it binds is unknown.

This CDR3 spans 11 amino acids. Germline lookup yields CDR1 MNHEY and CDR2 SVGAGI. V was pared by 7 bases and J by 6 bases, with 8 bases between. The TCR originated in an adult in good health. The sequencing here drew on peripheral blood, taken on day 0 of MenACWY control vaccination. The V gene is TRBV6-5, the J gene TRBJ2-3; D could derive from TRBD1 or TRBD2 (5 bases each). The CDR3 DNA is TGTGCCAGCACCGAGGGGGATACGCAGTATTTT. This sequence encodes CASTEGDTQYF.